What follows are 24 T cell receptor beta chains derived from one specimen sequenced in a study of T cells in Graves' hyperthyroidism and ophthalmopathy. Amplified TCR beta CDR3 regions came from RNA transcripts. Carried out on the TCR CDR3, a first-round RT-PCR used the HTBI primer set. MiXCR, applied by TCRdb to the multiplex PCR reads, yields one record per CDR3 protein. This repertoire shows 750,000 to 950,000 distinct CDR3 sequences, around 38% found once; its top ten account for 7% to 10%. The sequenced sample was blood. The receptors originated from a man aged 18-30 years with Graves' hyperthyroidism.

This clonotype has a count of ten or more. The chain's CDR3 is CASSLGTGRGTEAFF. DNA of the CDR3: TGTGCCAGTAGTCTTGGGACAGGGAGGGGGACTGAAGCTTTCTTT. The chain employs TRBV7-6 and TRBJ1-1; TRBD1 aligns across 9 bases. V shed 9 bases and J 5 bases; nucleotides not matched to a gene: 13. The CDR3 extends over 15 amino acids. Germline assignment: CDR1 SGHVS and CDR2 FNYEAQ.

The chain is built from TRBV6-1 and TRBJ1-5; no clear D gene. Trimming shortened V by 6 bases and J by 1 base, and 22 bases separated the two germline ends. The germline gives CDR1 MNHNS, CDR2 SASEGT. This CDR3 spans 18 amino acids. The chain's CDR3 is CASSPLRSRSPSNQPQHF. The CDR3 bases are TGTGCCAGCAGCCCCTTGAGGTCGCGCTCCCCAAGCAATCAGCCCCAGCATTTT.

There are a few counts of this clonotype. The chain has TRBV12-3 or TRBV12-4 and TRBJ2-2; unclear D gene. The length of the CDR3 is 14 residues. V lost 1 base and J 6 bases, leaving 9 bases between the germline ends. The CDR3 loop is CASSLGAGAGELFF. Written as DNA, the CDR3 is TGTGCCAGCAGTTTAGGTGCTGGGGCCGGGGAGCTGTTTTTT.

V usage is TRBV9 and J usage is TRBJ2-7, with unresolved D. Trimming took off 3 bases at V and 0 bases at J, with 10 bases between the two ends. Germline V gives CDR1 SGDLS, CDR2 YYNGEE. The CDR3 is 14 residues long. CDR3 amino acids: CASSASGRSYEQYF. For the CDR3, the DNA is TGTGCCAGCAGCGCGAGTGGGCGCTCCTACGAGCAGTACTTC.

Regarding this clonotype: One end of the junction is discordant with germline, which a read error may explain. The rearrangement uses TRBV6-1 and TRBJ1-1; D is uncertain. From germline, CDR1 is MNHNS and CDR2 SASEGT. The CDR3 contains 14 residues. Written as DNA, the CDR3 is TGTGCCATCAGTGAAGCGTCTTACTCTGTGGCAGCTTTCTTT. It specifies CAISEASYSVAAFF.

This clonotype was recorded at least ten times. The chain recombines TRBV7-2 with TRBJ2-7; D might be TRBD2 (6 bases). Germline V lookup: CDR1 SGHTA, CDR2 FQGNSA. V lost 5 bases and J lost 1, with 9 bases in between. The CDR3 covers 13 residues. The CDR3 region has the DNA TGTGCCAGCAGCCAGCGGGCGTCCTACGAGCAGTACTTC. It codes for CASSQRASYEQYF.

Ten or more counts support this clonotype. At one boundary the junction diverges from the germline segment, which might be a read error. The rearrangement joins TRBV10-3 to TRBJ1-1; D is unresolved. The germline V gene has CDR1 ENHRY and CDR2 SYGVKD. The CDR3 is made up of 13 amino acids. The CDR3 reads CASSEVTNTEAFF. CDR3 bases: TGTGCCAGCAGTGAAGTGACGAACACTGAAGCTTTCTTT.

This clonotype came up many times. V gene TRBV2 combines with J gene TRBJ2-7; D gene unclear. V lost 7 bases and J 7 bases, leaving 11 bases between the germline ends. The CDR3 spans 11 residues. The germline CDR1 and CDR2 sequences are SNHLY and FYNNEI. The chain's CDR3 is CASTAHDEQYF. For the CDR3, the DNA is TGTGCCAGCACTGCACACGATGAGCAGTACTTC.

The chain recombines TRBV12-3 or TRBV12-4 with TRBJ2-7, with D perhaps being TRBD1 or TRBD2 (5 bases each). Trimming shortened V by 2 bases and J by 5 bases, and 13 bases separated the two germline ends. This CDR3 spans 14 amino acids. The chain's CDR3 is CASSLLGARNEQYF. CDR3 sequence (DNA): TGTGCCAGCAGTTTACTCGGGGCGAGGAACGAGCAGTACTTC.

V and J are TRBV15 and TRBJ2-6; unclear D gene. The V gene lost 4 bases and the J gene lost 0 bases, with 10 bases spanning the gap. There are 16 residues in the CDR3. Germline V lookup: CDR1 LNHNV, CDR2 YYDKDF (reference sequence). CDR3 in amino acids: CATSKNQDSGANVLTF. The DNA of the CDR3 is TGTGCCACCAGCAAAAACCAAGACTCTGGGGCCAACGTCCTGACTTTC.

With regard to this clonotype: The junction departs from germline at one end; a sequencing error may be responsible. The chain employs TRBV5-1 and TRBJ2-5; 10 nucleotides align to TRBD2. The CDR3 totals 13 residues. From germline, CDR1 is SGHRS and CDR2 YFSETQ. The DNA of the CDR3 is TGTGCCACCGGGACTAGCGACCAAGAGACCCAGTACTTC. It yields the protein CATGTSDQETQYF. The variable domain in full, completed from reference TRBV5-1 and TRBJ2-5, reads KAGVTQTPRYLIKTRGQQVTLSCSPISGHRSVSWYQQTPGQGLQFLFEYFSETQRNKGNFPGRFSGRQFSNSRSEMNVSTLELGDSALYLCATGTSDQETQYFGPGTRLLVL.

This clonotype was counted many times. V is TRBV2 and J is TRBJ2-5, with 11 positions matching TRBD2. The CDR3 extends over 14 amino acids. V shed 6 bases, J shed 7 bases, and the junction held 7 bases outside the gene matches. Germline CDR1 and CDR2: SNHLY and FYNNEI. The CDR3 sequence: CASRLAGDRWTQYF. As DNA, the CDR3 is TGTGCCAGCAGACTAGCGGGGGATCGATGGACCCAGTACTTC.

The chain links TRBV7-2 to TRBJ2-7, with 7 bases lining up with TRBD2. The end of the DNA fits TRBJ2-5 better, so the J call may be wrong. Per the germline V gene, CDR1 is SGHTA and CDR2 is FQGNSA. The CDR3 runs to 17 residues. This chain's CDR3 is CASSNGWLAAKQETQYF. CDR3 DNA: TGTGCCAGCAGCAACGGGTGGCTAGCGGCAAAGCAAGAGACCCAGTACTTC.

This clonotype was found many times. This chain joins TRBV12-3 or TRBV12-4 and TRBJ2-5; the D is unclear. This CDR3 is 13 amino acids long. With 6 bases removed from V and 4 bases from J, the gap between germline ends came to 12 bases. In nucleotides, the CDR3 is TGTGCCAGCAGCCCAACTGGGGTAGAGACCCAGTACTTC. Translated: CASSPTGVETQYF.

This clonotype showed up many times. CDR3 region: CASSDKGANNSPLHF. CDR3 coding DNA: TGTGCCAGTAGTGACAAGGGTGCGAATAATTCACCCCTCCACTTT. The chain links TRBV19 to TRBJ1-6; no clear D gene. Trimming shortened V by 5 bases and J by 5 bases, and 13 bases separated the two germline ends. There are 15 residues in the CDR3. Germline loops: CDR1 LNHDA, CDR2 SQIVND (reference sequence).

A few counts support this clonotype. This chain connects TRBV7-6 to TRBJ2-2; D tentatively fits TRBD1 or TRBD2 (5 bases each). Germline V gene lookup returns CDR1 SGHVS and CDR2 FNYEAQ. CDR3 length equals 17 residues. Trimming left V 5 bases short and J 0 bases short, with 16 bases between. The CDR3 region has the DNA TGTGCCAGCAGCCAACCATCGGGACGGACGAACACCGGGGAGCTGTTTTTT. Its translation is CASSQPSGRTNTGELFF.

The CDR3 region is CASSGTGGNEAFF. Here the CDR3 DNA reads TGTGCCAGCAGCGGGACAGGGGGTAATGAAGCTTTCTTT. The chain couples TRBV5-4 to TRBJ1-1; 11 bases agree with TRBD1. This CDR3 is built from 13 residues. The germline gives CDR1 SGHNT, CDR2 YYREEE (reference sequence). The ends lost 4 bases at V and 7 bases at J; junction bases unmatched: 3.

This chain links TRBV2 with TRBJ1-1; TRBD1 matches at 7 bases. Germline V gene data show CDR1 as SNHLY and CDR2 as FYNNEI. The trim removed 6 bases at V and 0 bases at J, leaving 10 bases unmatched. The CDR3 spans 16 residues. The CDR3 sequence: CASRGTGTVMNTEAFF. DNA of the CDR3: TGTGCCAGCAGGGGTACCGGGACAGTGATGAACACTGAAGCTTTCTTT.

The V call is TRBV7-8, the J call TRBJ2-7; 8 bases agree with TRBD1. The CDR3 contains 15 residues. Trimming took 4 bases from V and 5 from J; bases not matched to a gene: 10. From germline, CDR1 is SGHVS and CDR2 FQNEAQ. The CDR3 nucleotides are TGTGCCAGCAGCTCCTCCCGGACAGGGATAAACGAGCAGTACTTC. Amino acids: CASSSSRTGINEQYF.

This sequence joins TRBV7-3 and TRBJ2-6, with a tentative D call TRBD1 (6 bases). The CDR3 contains 14 residues. Germline lookup yields CDR1 SGHTA and CDR2 FQGTGA. The ends were cut back, 3 bases at V and 11 bases at J, with 14 bases in the middle. CDR3 in amino acids: CASSLRQGTYVLTF. The DNA of the CDR3 is TGTGCCAGCAGCTTGAGGCAGGGGACCTACGTCCTGACTTTC.

The rearrangement joins TRBV6-1 to TRBJ2-7; perhaps D is TRBD1 or TRBD2 (5 bases each). The length of the CDR3 is 15 residues. CDR1 and CDR2 (germline): MNHNS, SASEGT. The V gene lost 5 bases and the J gene lost 0 bases, with 14 bases spanning the gap. CDR3 residues: CASSLRDRISYEQYF. The CDR3 DNA reads as TGTGCCAGCAGTCTCCGGGACCGCATCTCCTACGAGCAGTACTTC.

Many counts were recorded for this clonotype. The rearrangement uses TRBV12-3 or TRBV12-4 and TRBJ1-6; D uncertain. Between the trimmed V and J ends, which lost 8 bases and 5 bases, there was a span of 10 bases. The CDR3 extends over 13 amino acids. The CDR3 spells CASAGPNNSPLHF. The CDR3 bases are TGTGCCAGCGCGGGCCCGAATAATTCACCCCTCCACTTT.

The chain couples TRBV6-1 to TRBJ1-2; possible D gene TRBD1, 5 bases. The CDR3 loop spans 14 amino acids. V dropped 3 bases and J dropped 3 bases, with 11 bases sitting between them. CDR1 and CDR2 (germline): MNHNS, SASEGT. CDR3 DNA: TGTGCCAGCAGTGACAGCGGGGGGTACTATGGCTACACCTTC. Its translation is CASSDSGGYYGYTF.

V and J are TRBV20-1 and TRBJ1-4; possibly TRBD1 for D (5 bases). Germline V gene data show CDR1 as DFQATT and CDR2 as SNEGSKA (reference sequence). This CDR3 spans 14 amino acids. Trimming pared 3 bases from V and 8 bases from J, leaving 16 bases between. The CDR3 DNA sequence: TGCAGTGCTAGGGACGGCGGGGGAGAGGAAAAACTGTTTTTT. Its protein product is CSARDGGGEEKLFF.